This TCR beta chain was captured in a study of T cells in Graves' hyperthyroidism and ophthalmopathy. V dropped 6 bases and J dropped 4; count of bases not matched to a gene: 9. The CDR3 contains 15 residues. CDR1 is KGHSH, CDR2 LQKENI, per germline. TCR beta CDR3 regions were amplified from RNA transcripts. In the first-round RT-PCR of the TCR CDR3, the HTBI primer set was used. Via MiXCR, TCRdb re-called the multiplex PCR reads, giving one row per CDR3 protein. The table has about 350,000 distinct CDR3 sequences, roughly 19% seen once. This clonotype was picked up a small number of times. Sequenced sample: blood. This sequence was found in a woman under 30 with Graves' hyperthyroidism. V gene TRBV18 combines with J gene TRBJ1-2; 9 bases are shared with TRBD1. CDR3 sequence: CASSQGTGMGYGYTF. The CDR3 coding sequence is TGTGCCAGCTCGCAAGGGACAGGGATGGGCTATGGCTACACCTTC.